Listed here are 12 T cell receptor beta chains from one sample, sequenced in a study of blood T cell repertoires in COVID-19 (dated by TCRdb to about 2020). The library was produced with the immunoSEQ multiplex PCR assay. This is the immuneACCESS table as TCRdb keeps it, with only in-frame sequences that have V and J called. A part of the clones is gone; compared with another copy, unresolved V genes explain less than half, and the rest is unexplained. For this sample there are 80,000 to 100,000 clones; over 90% appear just once. The ten largest make up roughly 4.7% of the sample. Sequencing input: peripheral blood. Source of these receptors: a human donor with active COVID-19. The donor label of this sample is uncertain.

The gene calls are TRBV2 and TRBJ1-1; tentative D call: TRBD1 (5 bases). From germline, CDR1 is SNHLY and CDR2 FYNNEI. With 6 bases removed from V and 0 bases from J, the gap between germline ends came to 17 bases. The length of the CDR3 is 16 residues. As DNA, the CDR3 is TGTGCCAGCAGGGCAACCCCGGGACTCCTGAACACTGAAGCTTTCTTT. Amino acid sequence: CASRATPGLLNTEAFF. Together with reference TRBV2 and TRBJ1-1, the CDR3 gives the full variable domain: EPEVTQTPSHQVTQMGQEVILRCVPISNHLYFYWYRQILGQKVEFLVSFYNNEISEKSEIFDDQFSVERPDGSNFTLKIRSTKLEDSAMYFCASRATPGLLNTEAFFGQGTRLTVV.

This clone appeared once. The chain couples TRBV4-3 to TRBJ2-2, with D tentatively TRBD2 (5 bases). This CDR3 has 14 amino acids. The germline CDR1 and CDR2 sequences are LGHNA and YSLEER. Between the trimmed V and J ends, which lost 4 bases and 3 bases, there was a span of 9 bases. The CDR3 nucleotides are TGCGCCAGCAGCCGGGGAGTTGACACCGGGGAGCTGTTTTTT. It translates to CASSRGVDTGELFF.

The V gene is TRBV7-9, the J gene TRBJ1-1; 10 bases are a match to TRBD1. This CDR3 comprises 14 residues. The germline V gene encodes CDR1 SEHNR and CDR2 FQNEAQ (reference sequence). V gave up 4 bases and J gave up 4 bases; unmatched junction bases: 3. The CDR3 nucleotides read TGTGCCAGCAGCTGGGGACAGGGGATCACTGAAGCTTTCTTT. As protein: CASSWGQGITEAFF.

The CDR3 coding sequence is TGTGCCACCAGTGATTTGGGGCGGGGCCCCTACAATGAGCAGTTCTTC. It translates to CATSDLGRGPYNEQFF. This chain joins TRBV24-1 and TRBJ2-1, with a tentative D call TRBD2 (6 bases). The CDR3 is made up of 16 amino acids. Trimming removed 0 bases from V and 2 bases from J, with 10 bases in between. In germline, CDR1 is KGHDR, CDR2 SFDVKD.

V usage is TRBV27 and J usage is TRBJ1-5; the match to TRBD1 covers 7 bases. Trimming at V came to 2 bases and at J to 6 bases, leaving 13 bases not matched to a gene. Per germline, CDR1 MNHEY and CDR2 SMNVEV (reference sequence). The CDR3 totals 17 residues. This CDR3 is CASSLILVPGGGQPQHF. CDR3 DNA sequence: TGTGCCAGCAGTTTAATCTTGGTTCCAGGGGGAGGTCAGCCCCAGCATTTT.

The CDR3, as DNA: TGCGCCAGCATGACCGGGACAAAAAGCACAGATACGCAGTATTTT. It yields the protein CASMTGTKSTDTQYF. J is TRBJ2-3 and V is TRBV5-1; the D gene is possibly TRBD1 (6 bases). Germline loops: CDR1 SGHRS, CDR2 YFSETQ. The germline V and J ends were trimmed by 6 bases and 0 bases, with 14 bases remaining between them. This CDR3 is 15 amino acids long.

This chain joins TRBV9 and TRBJ2-1; TRBD2 matches at 9 bases. Unmatched junction bases numbered 6, after V lost 1 base and J lost 7 bases. Germline loops: CDR1 SGDLS, CDR2 YYNGEE. The CDR3 consists of 15 residues. CDR3 in DNA: TGTGCCAGCAGCGTAACCGCGGGAGGGCTGAATGAGCAGTTCTTC. Its translation is CASSVTAGGLNEQFF.

This sequence joins TRBV28 and TRBJ1-2; 7 positions match TRBD1. The CDR3 is 19 residues long. After removal of 3 bases from V and 3 bases from J, the junction contained 19 bases not matched to a gene. Germline lookup yields CDR1 MDHEN and CDR2 SYDVKM. This CDR3 reads CASSLGPGGAGRAYYGYTF. In nucleotides, the CDR3 is TGTGCCAGCAGTTTGGGGCCAGGGGGAGCCGGTAGGGCTTACTATGGCTACACCTTC.

The V call is TRBV9, the J call TRBJ2-7; D is undetermined. Germline V lookup: CDR1 SGDLS, CDR2 YYNGEE. CDR3 length: 14 amino acids. The V end was cut by 3 bases, the J end by 5 bases, with 15 bases between. The CDR3 sequence is CASSARSKPHEQYF. The CDR3 bases are TGTGCCAGCAGCGCCCGGAGTAAGCCCCACGAGCAGTACTTC.

J is TRBJ2-1 and V is TRBV9, with TRBD2 as a possible D gene (6 bases). Trimming pared 3 bases from V and 8 bases from J, leaving 15 bases between. CDR1 and CDR2 from the germline V gene are SGDLS and YYNGEE. CDR3 length: 14 residues. The CDR3 nucleotides read TGTGCCAGCAGCGACGGGACTTCTCGCCATGAGCAGTTCTTC. This translates into CASSDGTSRHEQFF.

The chain is built from TRBV6-5 and TRBJ1-3, with D tentatively TRBD1 (6 bases). Per germline, CDR1 MNHEY and CDR2 SVGAGI. V was trimmed by 6 bases and J by 0 bases, leaving 9 bases between them. The CDR3 is made up of 14 amino acids. The CDR3 region is CASSLDSSGNTIYF. The CDR3 DNA reads as TGTGCCAGCAGCCTGGACAGCTCTGGAAACACCATATATTTT.

The V call is TRBV7-9, the J call TRBJ2-7; no definite D call. The CDR3 extends over 15 amino acids. Germline CDR1 reads SEHNR; CDR2 reads FQNEAQ (reference sequence). V lost 6 bases to trimming and J lost 2 bases, with 17 bases between them. CDR3 sequence: CASSQTTPTTYEQYF. The DNA of the CDR3 is TGTGCCAGCAGTCAAACTACACCGACCACCTACGAGCAGTACTTC.